Listed below are T cell receptor beta chains from one sample, sequenced in a study of control samples from healthy donors and cancer patients. The table came from immunoSEQ multiplex PCR; TCRdb's copy has only in-frame clones and leaves some out. The sample yields over 150,000 clones, under 96% seen once. The sequenced sample consisted of blood. These receptors were collected from a woman younger than 45 in good health. CDR3s leave out the opening cysteine and the closing phenylalanine or tryptophan.

J	V	CDR3
TRBJ2-7	TRBV27	ASNPWGGNSYEQY
TRBJ1-5	TRBV4-1	ASSPRTESNQPQH
TRBJ2-3	TRBV29-1	SVEKASGGVTDTQY
TRBJ2-2	TRBV24-1	ATSENRGSNTGELF
TRBJ2-7	TRBV9	ASSVESGSHYEQY
TRBJ1-1	TRBV9	ASSPPGGMNTEAF
TRBJ1-6	TRBV27	ASSLPGLNSPLH
TRBJ2-7	TRBV30	AWTARQDSYEQY
TRBJ1-5	TRBV27	ASSERQGMSNQPQH
TRBJ2-1	TRBV25-1	ASSNTSGGTYNEQF
TRBJ1-1	TRBV5-4	ASSLVKNTEAF
TRBJ1-1	TRBV12-3/TRBV12-4	ASMRWDTEAF
TRBJ1-1	TRBV29-1	SGTNTEAF
TRBJ2-1	TRBV18	ASSQGTAGYNEQF
TRBJ1-5	TRBV28	ASSSHGGLSNQPQH
TRBJ1-3	TRBV10-3	AISDSSPRFGNTIY
TRBJ2-2	TRBV3-1/TRBV3-2	ASSAIGGTGELF
TRBJ2-5	TRBV4-2	ASSQGDRNQETQY
TRBJ1-1	TRBV28	ASRVSREAF
TRBJ1-4	TRBV10-3	AISEWASEKLF
TRBJ2-2	TRBV6-5	ASSRQGLTGELF
TRBJ1-4	TRBV7-2	ASSPLGGINEKLF
TRBJ2-7	TRBV6-5	ASRAIFIISYEQY
TRBJ1-3	TRBV5-1	ASSPGQAGSGNTIY
TRBJ1-5	TRBV28	ASSPGGYNQPQH
TRBJ1-5	TRBV10-3	AISESVGQYDQPQH
TRBJ1-6	TRBV7-6	ASSLALGVDSPLH
TRBJ2-7	TRBV11-2	ASSLVQTQYEQY
TRBJ1-4	TRBV3-1/TRBV3-2	ASSRRKGRGNEKLF
TRBJ2-7	TRBV28	ASSPQRNEQY
TRBJ1-4	TRBV7-9	ASSLHREQGINEKLF
TRBJ2-1	TRBV6-1	ASSEGVWSNEQF
TRBJ1-5	TRBV6-1	ASSEGAGPNQPQH
TRBJ1-6	TRBV11-2	ASIDWKVGGSPLH
TRBJ1-1	TRBV5-4	ASSLARIGDWNTEAF
TRBJ2-7	TRBV28	ASSLTGDLEQY
TRBJ2-5	TRBV4-1	ASSQVLAGKETQY
TRBJ1-2	TRBV28	ASRQTGKGAYGYT
TRBJ1-1	TRBV5-6	ASSIGADTEAF
TRBJ2-6	TRBV6-5	ASRVPGANVLT
TRBJ2-1	TRBV19	ASSNTHSPYNEQF
TRBJ1-2	TRBV18	ASSPDRNYGYT
TRBJ2-7	TRBV11-3	ASSSGRLVGEQY
TRBJ1-2	TRBV28	ASSHGVLGYGYT
TRBJ2-5	TRBV10-3	AISDGGERGKTQY
TRBJ1-2	TRBV5-1	ASSLVVTGGGYT
TRBJ1-2	TRBV5-1	ASSLVANYGYT
TRBJ1-2	TRBV5-4	ASSPYHSGDGYT
TRBJ1-1	TRBV19	ASSIGQGGEAF
TRBJ2-7	TRBV19	ASSIGWGPYEQY
TRBJ2-3	TRBV14	ASSQGWTSYTDTQY
TRBJ1-4	TRBV28	ASDPGRGYEKLF
TRBJ2-7	TRBV28	ASSFREMGEQY
TRBJ1-1	TRBV29-1	SVLTGNEAF
TRBJ1-1	TRBV28	ASSSLPGGTEAF
TRBJ1-2	TRBV6-5	ASSRAKQADGYT
TRBJ2-2	TRBV18	ASSPLFPGELF
TRBJ2-2	TRBV7-8	ASSVQENTGELF